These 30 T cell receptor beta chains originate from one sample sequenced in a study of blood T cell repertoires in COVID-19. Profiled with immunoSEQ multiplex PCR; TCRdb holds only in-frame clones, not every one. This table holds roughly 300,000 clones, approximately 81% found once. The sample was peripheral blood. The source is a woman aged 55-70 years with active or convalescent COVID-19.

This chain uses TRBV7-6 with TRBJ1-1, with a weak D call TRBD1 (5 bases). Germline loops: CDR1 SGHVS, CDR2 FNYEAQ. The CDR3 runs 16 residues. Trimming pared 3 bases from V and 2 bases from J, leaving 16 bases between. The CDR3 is CASSFGRGTANTEAFF. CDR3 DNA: TGTGCCAGCAGCTTTGGACGGGGGACGGCCAACACTGAAGCTTTCTTT.

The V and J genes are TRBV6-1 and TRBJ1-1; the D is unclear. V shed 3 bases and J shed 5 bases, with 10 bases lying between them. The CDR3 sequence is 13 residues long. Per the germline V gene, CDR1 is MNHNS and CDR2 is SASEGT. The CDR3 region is CASSEGRGTEAFF. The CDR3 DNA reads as TGTGCCAGCAGTGAGGGGAGAGGAACTGAAGCTTTCTTT.

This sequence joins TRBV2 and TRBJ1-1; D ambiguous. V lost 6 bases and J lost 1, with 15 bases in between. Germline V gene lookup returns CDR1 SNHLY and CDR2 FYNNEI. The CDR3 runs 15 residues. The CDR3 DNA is TGTGCCAGCAGGGGAGGACTTTCGAAGAACACTGAAGCTTTCTTT. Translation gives CASRGGLSKNTEAFF. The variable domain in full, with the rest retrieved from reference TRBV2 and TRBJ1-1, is EPEVTQTPSHQVTQMGQEVILRCVPISNHLYFYWYRQILGQKVEFLVSFYNNEISEKSEIFDDQFSVERPDGSNFTLKIRSTKLEDSAMYFCASRGGLSKNTEAFFGQGTRLTVV.

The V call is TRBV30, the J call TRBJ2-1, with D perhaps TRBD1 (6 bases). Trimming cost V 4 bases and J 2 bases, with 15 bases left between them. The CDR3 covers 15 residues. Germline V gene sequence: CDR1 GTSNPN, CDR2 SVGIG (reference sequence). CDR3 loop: CAWTPGTLTYNEQFF. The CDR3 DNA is TGTGCCTGGACCCCAGGGACACTAACCTACAATGAGCAGTTCTTC.

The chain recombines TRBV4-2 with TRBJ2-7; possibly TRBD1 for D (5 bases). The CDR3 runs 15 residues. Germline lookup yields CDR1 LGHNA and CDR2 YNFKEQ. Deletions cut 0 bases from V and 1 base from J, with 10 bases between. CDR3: CASSQENHRSYEQYF. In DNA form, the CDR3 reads TGTGCCAGCAGCCAAGAAAATCACAGGTCCTACGAGCAGTACTTC.

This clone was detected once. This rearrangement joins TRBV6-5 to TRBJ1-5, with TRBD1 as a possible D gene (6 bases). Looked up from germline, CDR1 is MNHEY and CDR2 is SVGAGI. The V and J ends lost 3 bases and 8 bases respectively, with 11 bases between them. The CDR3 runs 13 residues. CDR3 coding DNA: TGTGCCAGCAGTTATGACAGGTTGAAGCCCCAGCATTTT. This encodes CASSYDRLKPQHF.

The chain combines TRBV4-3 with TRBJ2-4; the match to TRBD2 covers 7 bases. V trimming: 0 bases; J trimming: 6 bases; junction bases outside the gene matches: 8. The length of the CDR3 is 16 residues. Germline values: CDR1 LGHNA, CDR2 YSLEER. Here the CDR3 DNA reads TGCGCCAGCAGCCAAGATTGGACGGGGGGAGCAAACATTCAGTACTTC. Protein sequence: CASSQDWTGGANIQYF.

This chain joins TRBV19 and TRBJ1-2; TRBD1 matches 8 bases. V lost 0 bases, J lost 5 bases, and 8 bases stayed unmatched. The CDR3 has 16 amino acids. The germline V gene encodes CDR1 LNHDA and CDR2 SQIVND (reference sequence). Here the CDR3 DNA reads TGTGCCAGTAGTATAGATCCCGACAGGGGATGGTATGGCTACACCTTC. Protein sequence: CASSIDPDRGWYGYTF. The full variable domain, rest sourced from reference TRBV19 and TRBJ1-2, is DGGITQSPKYLFRKEGQNVTLSCEQNLNHDAMYWYRQDPGQGLRLIYYSQIVNDFQKGDIAEGYSVSREKKESFPLTVTSAQKNPTAFYLCASSIDPDRGWYGYTFGSGTRLTVV.

The CDR3 DNA reads TGTGCCTGGAGTCTGTTACTGGAGCAACCCCTCCACTTT. Its protein product is CAWSLLLEQPLHF. The J gene is TRBJ1-6, the V gene TRBV30, with D unclear. This CDR3 contains 13 residues. The germline V gene encodes CDR1 GTSNPN and CDR2 SVGIG (reference sequence). Trimming cost V 2 bases and J 12 bases, with 14 bases left between them.

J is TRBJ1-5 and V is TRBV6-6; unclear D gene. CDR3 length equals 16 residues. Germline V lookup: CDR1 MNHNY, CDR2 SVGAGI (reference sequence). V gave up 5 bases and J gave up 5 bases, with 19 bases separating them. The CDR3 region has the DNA TGTGCCAGCAGTATTAAAGTAGGAGCCCCCCATCAGCCCCAGCATTTT. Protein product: CASSIKVGAPHQPQHF.

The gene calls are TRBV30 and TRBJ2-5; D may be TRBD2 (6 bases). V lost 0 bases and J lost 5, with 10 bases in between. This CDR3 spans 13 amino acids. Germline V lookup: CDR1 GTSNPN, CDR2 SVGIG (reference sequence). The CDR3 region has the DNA TGTGCCTGGAGTGTAAGCGGGTCTGAGACCCAGTACTTC. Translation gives CAWSVSGSETQYF.

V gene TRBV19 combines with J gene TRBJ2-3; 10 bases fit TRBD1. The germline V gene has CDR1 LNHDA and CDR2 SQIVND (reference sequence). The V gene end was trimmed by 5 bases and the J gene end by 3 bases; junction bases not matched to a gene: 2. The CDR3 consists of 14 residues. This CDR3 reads CASSSGQGTDTQYF. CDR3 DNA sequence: TGTGCCAGTAGTTCGGGACAGGGGACAGATACGCAGTATTTT. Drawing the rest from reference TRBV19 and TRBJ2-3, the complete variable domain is DGGITQSPKYLFRKEGQNVTLSCEQNLNHDAMYWYRQDPGQGLRLIYYSQIVNDFQKGDIAEGYSVSREKKESFPLTVTSAQKNPTAFYLCASSSGQGTDTQYFGPGTRLTVL.

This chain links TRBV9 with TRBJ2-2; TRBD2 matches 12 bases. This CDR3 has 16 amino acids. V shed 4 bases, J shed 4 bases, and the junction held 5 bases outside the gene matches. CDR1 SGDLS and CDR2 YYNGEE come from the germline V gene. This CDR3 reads CASSPRTSGVTGELFF. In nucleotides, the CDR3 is TGTGCCAGCAGCCCACGGACTAGCGGGGTCACCGGGGAGCTGTTTTTT.

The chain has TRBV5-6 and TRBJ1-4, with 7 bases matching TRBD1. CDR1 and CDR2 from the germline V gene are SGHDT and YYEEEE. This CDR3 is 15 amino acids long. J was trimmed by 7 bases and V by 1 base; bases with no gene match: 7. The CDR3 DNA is TGTGCCAGCAGCTTGCTTGGCAGGGACAGTGAAAAACTGTTTTTT. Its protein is CASSLLGRDSEKLFF.

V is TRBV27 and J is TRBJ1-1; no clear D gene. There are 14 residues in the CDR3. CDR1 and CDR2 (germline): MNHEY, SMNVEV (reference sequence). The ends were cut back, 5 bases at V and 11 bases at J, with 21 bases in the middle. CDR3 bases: TGTGCCAGCAGTCAATGGTTGGATGCCCCCAGGGCTTTCTTT. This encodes CASSQWLDAPRAFF.

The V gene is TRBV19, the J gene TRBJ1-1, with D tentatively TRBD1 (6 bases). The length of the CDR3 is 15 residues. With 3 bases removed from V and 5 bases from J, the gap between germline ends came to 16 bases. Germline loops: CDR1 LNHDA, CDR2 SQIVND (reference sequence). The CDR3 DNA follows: TGTGCCAGTAGTATGGACGGGGGGCTCGGGACTGAAGCTTTCTTT. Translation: CASSMDGGLGTEAFF.

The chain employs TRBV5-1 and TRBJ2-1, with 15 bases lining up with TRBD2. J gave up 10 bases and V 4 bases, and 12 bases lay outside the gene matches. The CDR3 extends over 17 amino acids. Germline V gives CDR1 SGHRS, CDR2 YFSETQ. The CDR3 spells CASSVTGTSGGPSEQFF. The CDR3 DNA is TGCGCCAGCAGCGTTACTGGGACTAGCGGGGGGCCTTCGGAGCAGTTCTTC.

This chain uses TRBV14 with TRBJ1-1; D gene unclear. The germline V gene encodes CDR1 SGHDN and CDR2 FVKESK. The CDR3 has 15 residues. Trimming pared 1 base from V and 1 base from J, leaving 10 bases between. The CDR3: CASSQGYTRNTEAFF. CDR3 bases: TGTGCCAGCAGCCAAGGGTACACAAGGAACACTGAAGCTTTCTTT.

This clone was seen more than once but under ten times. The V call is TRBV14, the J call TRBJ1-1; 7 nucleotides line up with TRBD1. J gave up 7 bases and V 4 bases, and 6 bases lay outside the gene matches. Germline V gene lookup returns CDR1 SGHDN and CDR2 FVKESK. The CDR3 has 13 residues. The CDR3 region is CASSLQGGGEAFF. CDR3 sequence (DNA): TGTGCCAGCAGCCTTCAGGGGGGAGGTGAAGCTTTCTTT.

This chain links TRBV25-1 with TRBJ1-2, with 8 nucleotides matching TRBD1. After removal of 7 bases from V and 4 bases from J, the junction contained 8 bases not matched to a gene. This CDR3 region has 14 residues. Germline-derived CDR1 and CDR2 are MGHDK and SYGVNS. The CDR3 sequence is CASTAGQGVYGYTF. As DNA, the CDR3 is TGTGCCAGCACTGCCGGACAGGGTGTCTATGGCTACACCTTC.

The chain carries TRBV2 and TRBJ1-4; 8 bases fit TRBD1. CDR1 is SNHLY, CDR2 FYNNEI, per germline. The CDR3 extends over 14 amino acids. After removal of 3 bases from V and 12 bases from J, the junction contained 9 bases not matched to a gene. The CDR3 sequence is CASSDQRTGTELFF. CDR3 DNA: TGTGCCAGCAGTGATCAGAGGACAGGGACAGAACTGTTTTTT.

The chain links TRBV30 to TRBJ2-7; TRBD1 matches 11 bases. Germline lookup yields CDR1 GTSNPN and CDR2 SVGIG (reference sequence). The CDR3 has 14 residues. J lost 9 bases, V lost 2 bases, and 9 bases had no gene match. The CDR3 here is CAWSRDRGRRGQYF. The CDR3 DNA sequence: TGTGCCTGGAGTCGGGACAGGGGGAGAAGAGGGCAGTACTTC.

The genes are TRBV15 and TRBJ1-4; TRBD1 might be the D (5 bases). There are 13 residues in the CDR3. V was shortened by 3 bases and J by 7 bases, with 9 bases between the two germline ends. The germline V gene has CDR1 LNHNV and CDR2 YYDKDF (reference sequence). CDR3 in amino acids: CATSRVQGEKLFF. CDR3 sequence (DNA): TGTGCCACCAGCAGGGTTCAGGGTGAAAAACTGTTTTTT.

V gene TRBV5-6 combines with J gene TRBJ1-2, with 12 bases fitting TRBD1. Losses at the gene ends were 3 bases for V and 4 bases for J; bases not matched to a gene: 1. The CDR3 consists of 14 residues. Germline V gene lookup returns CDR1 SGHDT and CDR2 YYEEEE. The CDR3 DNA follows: TGTGCCAGCAGCTGGGGACAGGGGGCCTATGGCTACACCTTC. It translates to CASSWGQGAYGYTF.

In nucleotides, the CDR3 is TGTGCCAGCAGCCCCCGGACTAGCAGTGGAAAGGAGCAGTTCTTC. Translated, it gives CASSPRTSSGKEQFF. The V call is TRBV7-3, the J call TRBJ2-1; 8 bases are a match to TRBD2. Germline assignment: CDR1 SGHTA and CDR2 FQGTGA. V trimming: 5 bases; J trimming: 10 bases; junction bases outside the gene matches: 13. The CDR3 length is 15 residues.

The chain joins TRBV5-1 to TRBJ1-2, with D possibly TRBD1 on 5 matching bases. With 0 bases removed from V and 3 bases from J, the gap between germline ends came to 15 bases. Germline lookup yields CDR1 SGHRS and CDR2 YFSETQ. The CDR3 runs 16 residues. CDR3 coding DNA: TGCGCCAGCAGCTTGGCCAACACTCTAGGGGACTATGGCTACACCTTC. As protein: CASSLANTLGDYGYTF.

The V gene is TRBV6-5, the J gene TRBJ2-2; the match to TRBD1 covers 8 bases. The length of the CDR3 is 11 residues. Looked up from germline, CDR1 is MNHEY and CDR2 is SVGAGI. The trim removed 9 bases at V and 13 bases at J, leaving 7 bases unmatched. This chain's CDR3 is CASSDRGRLFF. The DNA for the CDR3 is TGTGCCAGTAGCGACAGGGGCAGGCTGTTTTTT.

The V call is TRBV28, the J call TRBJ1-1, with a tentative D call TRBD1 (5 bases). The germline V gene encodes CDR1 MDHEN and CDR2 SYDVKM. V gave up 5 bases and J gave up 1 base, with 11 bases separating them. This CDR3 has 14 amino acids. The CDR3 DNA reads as TGTGCCAGCAGTCAGAGACAGAAGAACACTGAAGCTTTCTTT. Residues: CASSQRQKNTEAFF.

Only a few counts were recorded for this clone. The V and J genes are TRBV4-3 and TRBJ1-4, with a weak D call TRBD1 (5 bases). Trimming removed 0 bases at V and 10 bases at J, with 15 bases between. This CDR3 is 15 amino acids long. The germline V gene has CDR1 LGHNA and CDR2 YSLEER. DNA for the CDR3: TGCGCCAGCAGCCAAGAAGGTTGGGGGGGAGGAAAACTGTTTTTT. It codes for CASSQEGWGGGKLFF.

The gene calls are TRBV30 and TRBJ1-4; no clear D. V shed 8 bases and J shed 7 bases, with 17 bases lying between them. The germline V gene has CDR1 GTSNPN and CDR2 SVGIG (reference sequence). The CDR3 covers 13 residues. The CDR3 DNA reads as TGTGCCGGTATAAGTCCCAAGAGTGAAAAACTGTTTTTT. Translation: CAGISPKSEKLFF.